This T cell receptor (beta chain) was recovered during a study of T-cell reconstitution after alpha-beta-depleted transplantation in children. Regarding the study as a whole: Surviving thymic progenitors and recipient T cells were the source of high TCRbeta diversity at day 60 in some patients. T-cell counts and diversity at one year post-transplant came mainly from newly produced T cells. Where alpha-beta T cells came from about two months after transplant was reportedly several hundred expanded graft clones.

Preparation of the TCRbeta library was carried out with unique molecular identifiers. TCRdb fed the PCR reads into MiXCR, producing one record per CDR3 protein. The data contain about 580,000 distinct CDR3 sequences, over 25% of them singletons. Germline V gene data show CDR1 as SGHRS and CDR2 as YFSETQ. The V end lost 4 bases, the J end lost 3 bases, and 12 bases lay between the germline ends. The CDR3 is 14 amino acids. This clonotype was recorded a few times. As yet, its antigen is unknown. The J gene is TRBJ2-3, the V gene TRBV5-1, with D possibly matching TRBD1 (6 bases). The sequences come from PBMCs, collected before TCRalphabeta/CD19-depleted stem cell transplant. The source is a boy under two years old with Wiskott-Aldrich syndrome, due to receive a stem cell transplant. CDR3 loop: CASSATGSTDTQYF. In nucleotides, the CDR3 is TGCGCCAGCAGCGCGACAGGTAGTACAGATACGCAGTATTTT.